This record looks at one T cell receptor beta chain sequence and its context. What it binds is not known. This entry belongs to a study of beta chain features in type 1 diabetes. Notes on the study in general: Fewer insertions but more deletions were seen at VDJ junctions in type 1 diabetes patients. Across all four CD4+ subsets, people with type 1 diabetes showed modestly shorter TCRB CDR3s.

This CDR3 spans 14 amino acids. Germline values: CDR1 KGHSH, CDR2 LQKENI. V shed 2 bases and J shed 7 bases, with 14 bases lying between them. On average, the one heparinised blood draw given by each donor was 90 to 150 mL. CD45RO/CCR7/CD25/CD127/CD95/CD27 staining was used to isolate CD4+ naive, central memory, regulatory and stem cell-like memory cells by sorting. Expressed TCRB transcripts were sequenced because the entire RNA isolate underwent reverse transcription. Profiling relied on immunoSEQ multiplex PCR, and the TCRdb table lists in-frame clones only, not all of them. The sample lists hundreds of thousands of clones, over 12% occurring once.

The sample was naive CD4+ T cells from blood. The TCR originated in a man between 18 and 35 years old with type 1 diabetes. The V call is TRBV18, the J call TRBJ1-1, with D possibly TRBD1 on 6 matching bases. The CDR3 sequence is CASSPMEQGFEAFF. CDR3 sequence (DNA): TGTGCCAGCTCACCAATGGAACAGGGATTTGAAGCTTTCTTT.